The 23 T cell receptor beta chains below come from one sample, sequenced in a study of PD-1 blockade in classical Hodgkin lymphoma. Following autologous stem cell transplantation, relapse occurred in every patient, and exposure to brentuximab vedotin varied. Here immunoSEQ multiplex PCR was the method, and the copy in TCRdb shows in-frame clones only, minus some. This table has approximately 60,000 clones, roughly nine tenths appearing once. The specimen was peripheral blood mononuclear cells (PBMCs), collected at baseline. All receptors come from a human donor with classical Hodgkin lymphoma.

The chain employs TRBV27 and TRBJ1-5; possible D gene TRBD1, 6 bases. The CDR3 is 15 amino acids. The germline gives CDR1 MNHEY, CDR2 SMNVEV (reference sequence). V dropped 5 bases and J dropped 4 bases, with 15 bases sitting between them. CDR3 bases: TGTGCCAGCAGTGTGGGACAACTGAGGAATCAGCCCCAGCATTTT. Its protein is CASSVGQLRNQPQHF.

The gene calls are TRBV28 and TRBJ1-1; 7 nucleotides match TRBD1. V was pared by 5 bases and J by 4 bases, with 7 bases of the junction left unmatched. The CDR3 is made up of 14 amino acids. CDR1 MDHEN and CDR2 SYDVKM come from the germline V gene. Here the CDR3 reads CASSNDRESTEAFF. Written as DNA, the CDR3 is TGTGCCAGCAGTAACGACAGGGAGAGCACTGAAGCTTTCTTT. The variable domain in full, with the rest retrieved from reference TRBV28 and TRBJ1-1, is DVKVTQSSRYLVKRTGEKVFLECVQDMDHENMFWYRQDPGLGLRLIYFSYDVKMKEKGDIPEGYSVSREKKERFSLILESASTNQTSMYLCASSNDRESTEAFFGQGTRLTVV.

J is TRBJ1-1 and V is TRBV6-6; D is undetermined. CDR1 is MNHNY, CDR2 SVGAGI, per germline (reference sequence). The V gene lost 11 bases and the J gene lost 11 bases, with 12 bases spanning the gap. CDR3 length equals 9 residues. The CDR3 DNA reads TGTGCCGGCCGGGGTATCGCTTTCTTT. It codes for CAGRGIAFF.

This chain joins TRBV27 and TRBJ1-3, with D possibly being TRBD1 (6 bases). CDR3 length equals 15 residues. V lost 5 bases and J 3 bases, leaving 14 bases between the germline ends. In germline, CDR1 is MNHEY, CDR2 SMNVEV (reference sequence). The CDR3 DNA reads TGTGCCAGCAGTCTCTCCCCGGGACATGGAAACACCATATATTTT. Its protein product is CASSLSPGHGNTIYF.

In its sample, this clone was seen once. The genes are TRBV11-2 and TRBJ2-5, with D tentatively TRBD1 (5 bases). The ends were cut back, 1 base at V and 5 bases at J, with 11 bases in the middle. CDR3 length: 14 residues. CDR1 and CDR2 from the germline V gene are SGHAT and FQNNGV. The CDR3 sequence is CASSLGQIYETQYF. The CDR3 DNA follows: TGTGCCAGCAGCTTAGGACAGATCTACGAGACCCAGTACTTC.

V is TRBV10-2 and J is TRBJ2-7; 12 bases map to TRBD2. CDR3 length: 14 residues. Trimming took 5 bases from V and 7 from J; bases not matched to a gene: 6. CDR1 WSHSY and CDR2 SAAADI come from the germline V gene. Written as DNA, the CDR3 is TGCGCCAGCAGTCTGACTAGCGGGAGTGGGGAGCAGTACTTC. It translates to CASSLTSGSGEQYF.

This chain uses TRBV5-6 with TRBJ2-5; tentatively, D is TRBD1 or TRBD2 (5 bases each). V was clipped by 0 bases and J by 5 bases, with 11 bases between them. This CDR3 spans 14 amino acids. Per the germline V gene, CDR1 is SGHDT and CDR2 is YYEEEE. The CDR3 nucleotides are TGTGCCAGCAGCTTGGGCCAGGGAGTGGAGACCCAGTACTTC. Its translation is CASSLGQGVETQYF.

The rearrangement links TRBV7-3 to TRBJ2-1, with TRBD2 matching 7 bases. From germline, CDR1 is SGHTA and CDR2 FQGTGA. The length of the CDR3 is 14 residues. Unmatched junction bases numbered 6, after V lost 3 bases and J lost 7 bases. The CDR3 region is CASSFGQRGNEQFF. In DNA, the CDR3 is TGTGCCAGCAGCTTTGGCCAGCGGGGTAATGAGCAGTTCTTC.

The CDR3 coding sequence is TGTGCCATCAGTGAGTCGACGATGGGGACGTTTGAGCAGTACTTC. It encodes CAISESTMGTFEQYF. The chain carries TRBV10-3 and TRBJ2-7; the D call may be TRBD1 or TRBD2 (5 bases each). V lost 0 bases and J 7 bases, leaving 16 bases between the germline ends. CDR1 ENHRY and CDR2 SYGVKD come from the germline V gene. CDR3 length: 15 amino acids.

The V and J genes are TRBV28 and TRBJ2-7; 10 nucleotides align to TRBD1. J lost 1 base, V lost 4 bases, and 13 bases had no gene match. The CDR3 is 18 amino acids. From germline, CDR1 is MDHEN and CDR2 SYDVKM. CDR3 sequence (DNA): TGTGCCAGCAGTTGGATAGACAGGGGGCGGGAGCGGTCCTACGAGCAGTACTTC. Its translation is CASSWIDRGRERSYEQYF.

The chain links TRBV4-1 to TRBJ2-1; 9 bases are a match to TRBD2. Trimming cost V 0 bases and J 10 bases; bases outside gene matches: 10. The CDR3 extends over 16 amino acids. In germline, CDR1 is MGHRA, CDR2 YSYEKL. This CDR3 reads CASSQDGTSPPGEQFF. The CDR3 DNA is TGCGCCAGCAGCCAAGACGGGACTAGCCCACCTGGGGAGCAGTTCTTC.

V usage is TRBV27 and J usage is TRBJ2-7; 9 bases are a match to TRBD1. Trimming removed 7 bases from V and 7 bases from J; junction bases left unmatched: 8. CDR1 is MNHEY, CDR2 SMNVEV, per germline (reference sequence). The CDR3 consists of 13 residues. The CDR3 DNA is TGTGCCAGCACGCTCGGGGGGACAGGGGAGCAGTACTTC. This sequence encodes CASTLGGTGEQYF.

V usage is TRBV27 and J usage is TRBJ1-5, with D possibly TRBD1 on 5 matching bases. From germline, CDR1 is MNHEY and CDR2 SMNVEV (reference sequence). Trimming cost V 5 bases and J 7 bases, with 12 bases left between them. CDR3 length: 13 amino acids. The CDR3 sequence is CASSPDSRQPQHF. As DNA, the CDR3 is TGTGCCAGCAGTCCTGACAGCAGACAGCCCCAGCATTTT.

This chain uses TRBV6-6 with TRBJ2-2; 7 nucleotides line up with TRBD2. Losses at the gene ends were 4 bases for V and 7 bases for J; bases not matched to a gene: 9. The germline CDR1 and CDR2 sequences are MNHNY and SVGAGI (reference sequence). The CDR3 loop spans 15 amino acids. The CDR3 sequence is CASSLGTTSVGELFF. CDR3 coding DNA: TGTGCCAGCAGTTTGGGGACTACTTCGGTCGGGGAGCTGTTTTTT.

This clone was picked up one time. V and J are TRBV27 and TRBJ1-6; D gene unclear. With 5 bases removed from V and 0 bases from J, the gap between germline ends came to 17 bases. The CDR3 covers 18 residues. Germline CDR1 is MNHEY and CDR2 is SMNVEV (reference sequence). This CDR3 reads CASSATAGDSSYNSPLHF. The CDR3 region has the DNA TGTGCCAGCAGTGCTACCGCCGGCGATAGCTCCTATAATTCACCCCTCCACTTT.

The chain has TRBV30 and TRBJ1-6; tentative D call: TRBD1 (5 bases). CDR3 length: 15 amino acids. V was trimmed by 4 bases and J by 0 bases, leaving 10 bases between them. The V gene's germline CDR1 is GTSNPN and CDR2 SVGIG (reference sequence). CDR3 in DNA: TGTGCCTGGACCTGGGGGAGCTCCTATAATTCACCCCTCCACTTT. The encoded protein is CAWTWGSSYNSPLHF.

The CDR3 DNA follows: TGTGCCAGCAGCTTCCCAGGGGGGAGAGCATTTTCCTACAATGAGCAGTTCTTC. It yields the protein CASSFPGGRAFSYNEQFF. J is TRBJ2-1 and V is TRBV7-9; D is possibly TRBD1 (7 bases). Germline CDR1 reads SEHNR; CDR2 reads FQNEAQ (reference sequence). CDR3 length equals 18 residues. Between the trimmed V and J ends, which lost 3 bases and 1 base, there was a span of 19 bases.

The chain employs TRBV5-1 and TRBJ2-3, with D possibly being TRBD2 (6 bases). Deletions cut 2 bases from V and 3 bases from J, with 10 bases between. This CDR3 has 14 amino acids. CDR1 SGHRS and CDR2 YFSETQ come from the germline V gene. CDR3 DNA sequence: TGCGCCAGCAGCTTTCAGGGAGGAACAGATACGCAGTATTTT. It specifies CASSFQGGTDTQYF.

The CDR3 loop is CASSERGRGTDTQYF. In DNA, the CDR3 is TGCGCCAGCAGTGAGAGGGGAAGAGGGACAGATACGCAGTATTTT. V gene TRBV10-1 combines with J gene TRBJ2-3, with D perhaps being TRBD1 or TRBD2 (5 bases each). The V gene lost 2 bases and the J gene lost 3 bases, with 12 bases spanning the gap. Per germline, CDR1 WNHNN and CDR2 SYGVQD (reference sequence). The CDR3 totals 15 residues.

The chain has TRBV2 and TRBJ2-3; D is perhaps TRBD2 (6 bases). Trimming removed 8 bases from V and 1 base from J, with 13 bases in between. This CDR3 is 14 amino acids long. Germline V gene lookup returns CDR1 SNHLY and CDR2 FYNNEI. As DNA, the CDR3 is TGTGCCAGCCGTCGGGGGACCCGCACAGATACGCAGTATTTT. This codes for CASRRGTRTDTQYF.

The DNA for the CDR3 is TGTGCCAGTAGTACCGAGGGACTAGGGTACAATGAGCAGTTCTTC. Protein: CASSTEGLGYNEQFF. The rearrangement joins TRBV19 to TRBJ2-1, with 8 bases fitting TRBD2. Germline CDR1 reads LNHDA; CDR2 reads SQIVND (reference sequence). V lost 4 bases, J lost 4 bases, and 6 bases stayed unmatched. The CDR3 consists of 15 residues.

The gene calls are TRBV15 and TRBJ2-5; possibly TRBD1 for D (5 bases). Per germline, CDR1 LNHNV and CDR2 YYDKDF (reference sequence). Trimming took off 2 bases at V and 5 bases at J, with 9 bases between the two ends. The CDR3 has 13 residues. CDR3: CATSRQGFETQYF. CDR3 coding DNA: TGTGCCACCAGCAGACAGGGATTTGAGACCCAGTACTTC.

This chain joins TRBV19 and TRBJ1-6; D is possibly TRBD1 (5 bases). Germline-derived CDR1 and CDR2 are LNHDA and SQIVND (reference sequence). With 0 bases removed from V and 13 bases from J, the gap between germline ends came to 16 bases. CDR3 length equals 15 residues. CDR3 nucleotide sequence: TGTGCCAGTAGTATAGATGACAGCCTCGACAATCCCCTCCACTTT. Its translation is CASSIDDSLDNPLHF.